One and the same sample provided the 27 T cell receptor beta chains below, sequenced in a study of blood T cell repertoires in COVID-19. Repertoires were generated with immunoSEQ multiplex PCR, while TCRdb's copy carries only in-frame clones and drops some. Of 50,000 to 60,000 clones listed, around 84% were seen once; the top ten hold roughly 6.4%. Sequencing input: peripheral blood. The receptors derive from a human donor in a cohort sampled during active or convalescent COVID-19.

This clone came up once. V and J are TRBV7-8 and TRBJ2-5, with D possibly matching TRBD1 (8 bases). The CDR3 spans 17 residues. Trimming removed 1 base at V and 7 bases at J, with 22 bases between. Germline V gives CDR1 SGHVS, CDR2 FQNEAQ. Written as DNA, the CDR3 is TGTGCCAGCAGCTTAGGACAGGGGAGGGCAGGCGAGGGGACCCAGTACTTC. It specifies CASSLGQGRAGEGTQYF.

The gene calls are TRBV19 and TRBJ2-2; 8 bases match TRBD2. The CDR3 runs to 15 residues. The germline V gene has CDR1 LNHDA and CDR2 SQIVND (reference sequence). V shed 4 bases and J 4 bases; nucleotides not matched to a gene: 5. DNA of the CDR3: TGTGCCAGTAGTACCGGGACTAGGGTCACCGGGGAGCTGTTTTTT. It yields the protein CASSTGTRVTGELFF.

This clone was detected a few times. The chain joins TRBV10-3 to TRBJ2-7, with 7 bases aligning to TRBD1. The CDR3 has 12 residues. J was trimmed by 7 bases and V by 6 bases; bases with no gene match: 6. Germline-derived CDR1 and CDR2 are ENHRY and SYGVKD. The CDR3 spells CAISRQGEEQYF. Here the CDR3 DNA reads TGTGCCATCAGCCGACAGGGCGAGGAGCAGTACTTC.

The chain carries TRBV6-5 and TRBJ1-5, with D unclear. Germline V lookup: CDR1 MNHEY, CDR2 SVGAGI. The CDR3 is 11 residues long. V was clipped by 6 bases and J by 4 bases, with 4 bases between them. The CDR3 spells CASSFNQPQHF. As DNA, the CDR3 is TGTGCCAGCAGCTTTAATCAGCCCCAGCATTTT.

This chain connects TRBV11-2 to TRBJ1-6; 7 positions match TRBD1. V was pared by 6 bases and J by 7 bases, with 3 bases of the junction left unmatched. CDR1 is SGHAT, CDR2 FQNNGV, per germline. The CDR3 spans 13 residues. CDR3 DNA sequence: TGTGCCAGCAGGGCGGGACAGAATTCACCCCTCCACTTT. This translates into CASRAGQNSPLHF. Looking up the rest from reference TRBV11-2 and TRBJ1-6 gives the full variable domain: EAGVAQSPRYKIIEKRQSVAFWCNPISGHATLYWYQQILGQGPKLLIQFQNNGVVDDSQLPKDRFSAERLKGVDSTLKIQPAKLEDSAVYLCASRAGQNSPLHFGNGTRLTVT.

The chain has TRBV5-8 and TRBJ1-2; D is unclear. Germline lookup yields CDR1 SGHTS and CDR2 YDEGEE. This CDR3 is 12 amino acids long. V lost 4 bases to trimming and J lost 7 bases, with 11 bases between them. For the CDR3, the DNA is TGTGCCAGCAGCCTGTTACCAGTTGGCTACACCTTC. Translating gives CASSLLPVGYTF.

This chain joins TRBV4-3 and TRBJ1-1; D gene ambiguous. This CDR3 spans 17 amino acids. Germline lookup yields CDR1 LGHNA and CDR2 YSLEER. V was trimmed by 3 bases and J by 0 bases, leaving 17 bases between them. The CDR3 is CASSQDGETIMNTEAFF. The DNA of the CDR3 is TGCGCCAGCAGCCAGGACGGTGAGACTATAATGAACACTGAAGCTTTCTTT.

This sequence joins TRBV6-5 and TRBJ2-7, with D perhaps TRBD1 (6 bases). Trimming pared 4 bases from V and 7 bases from J, leaving 23 bases between. The CDR3 is made up of 16 amino acids. Germline V gene sequence: CDR1 MNHEY, CDR2 SVGAGI. CDR3 protein: CASSSRQASPTLEQYF. CDR3 nucleotide sequence: TGTGCCAGCAGTTCCAGACAGGCCTCCCCCACTTTGGAGCAGTACTTC.

This clone occurred a few times. The genes are TRBV18 and TRBJ1-2, with D tentatively TRBD1 (6 bases). The length of the CDR3 is 15 residues. V shed 2 bases and J shed 4 bases, with 14 bases lying between them. Germline V gene lookup returns CDR1 KGHSH and CDR2 LQKENI. The CDR3 sequence is CASSPNGGESYGYTF. Written as DNA, the CDR3 is TGTGCCAGCTCACCAAATGGGGGCGAGAGCTATGGCTACACCTTC.

V and J are TRBV11-2 and TRBJ2-7; 16 positions agree with TRBD2. The junction had 7 bases not matched to a gene; V was cut back by 0 bases and J by 2 bases. Germline assignment: CDR1 SGHAT and CDR2 FQNNGV. The CDR3 runs 19 residues. The CDR3 loop is CASSLEGTSGGVTPYEQYF. The CDR3 DNA is TGTGCCAGCAGCTTAGAAGGGACTAGCGGGGGGGTGACCCCCTACGAGCAGTACTTC.

This clone has a handful of counts. This chain joins TRBV19 and TRBJ2-1; TRBD2 agrees at 7 bases. The germline V gene has CDR1 LNHDA and CDR2 SQIVND (reference sequence). V shed 6 bases and J 9 bases; nucleotides not matched to a gene: 8. The CDR3 spans 13 residues. The CDR3 DNA follows: TGTGCCAGTAGGGCTAGCGGTGTGAGTGAGCAGTTCTTC. As protein: CASRASGVSEQFF. The whole variable domain, filled in from reference TRBV19 and TRBJ2-1, reads DGGITQSPKYLFRKEGQNVTLSCEQNLNHDAMYWYRQDPGQGLRLIYYSQIVNDFQKGDIAEGYSVSREKKESFPLTVTSAQKNPTAFYLCASRASGVSEQFFGPGTRLTVL.

A few counts support this clone. The chain employs TRBV25-1 and TRBJ2-5; TRBD2 aligns across 8 bases. The CDR3 runs 15 residues. V shed 6 bases, J shed 4 bases, and the junction held 10 bases outside the gene matches. Germline V gene sequence: CDR1 MGHDK, CDR2 SYGVNS. CDR3 protein: CASSRPGGAGETQYF. CDR3 sequence (DNA): TGTGCCAGCAGCCGACCCGGGGGGGCTGGAGAGACCCAGTACTTC.

J is TRBJ1-3 and V is TRBV27; D call uncertain. CDR1 is MNHEY, CDR2 SMNVEV, per germline (reference sequence). Trimming pared 5 bases from V and 0 bases from J, leaving 11 bases between. This CDR3 has 15 amino acids. The CDR3 region is CASSQDGNSGNTIYF. In DNA, the CDR3 is TGTGCCAGCAGTCAGGACGGGAACTCTGGAAACACCATATATTTT.

The chain couples TRBV4-3 to TRBJ2-6, with D possibly matching TRBD1 (6 bases). CDR1 LGHNA and CDR2 YSLEER come from the germline V gene. The CDR3 is 18 amino acids. Trimming left V 4 bases short and J 0 bases short, with 16 bases between. The CDR3 DNA is TGCGCCAGCAGCCTATATACCGGACAGTACTCTGGGGCCAACGTCCTGACTTTC. This sequence encodes CASSLYTGQYSGANVLTF.

This clone was counted only a few times. This chain uses TRBV5-1 with TRBJ2-7; TRBD2 agrees at 9 bases. Germline V gives CDR1 SGHRS, CDR2 YFSETQ. V lost 2 bases and J lost 2; bases outside the gene matches: 8. The CDR3 runs 16 residues. The DNA for the CDR3 is TGCGCCAGCAGCTTCCCCCTAGCGGGGTCACCCTACGAGCAGTACTTC. Its protein is CASSFPLAGSPYEQYF.

J is TRBJ2-7 and V is TRBV24-1; tentatively, D is TRBD2 (5 bases). V was cut by 0 bases and J by 3 bases, with 14 bases left in between. From germline, CDR1 is KGHDR and CDR2 SFDVKD. CDR3 length: 16 amino acids. The CDR3 bases are TGTGCCACCAGTGATTTGAACCTAGCTTGGGACTACGAGCAGTACTTC. Its translation: CATSDLNLAWDYEQYF.

V gene TRBV7-2 combines with J gene TRBJ2-5; 7 bases match TRBD1. Losses at the gene ends were 2 bases for V and 1 base for J; bases not matched to a gene: 7. The germline V gene encodes CDR1 SGHTA and CDR2 FQGNSA. The CDR3 is 16 amino acids. The CDR3 nucleotides read TGTGCCAGCAGCTTAACGGGACAGTCGCGCCAAGAGACCCAGTACTTC. Its translation is CASSLTGQSRQETQYF. The full variable domain, in which reference TRBV7-2 and TRBJ2-5 provide the parts outside the CDR3, is GAGVSQSPSNKVTEKGKDVELRCDPISGHTALYWYRQSLGQGLEFLIYFQGNSAPDKSGLPSDRFSAERTGGSVSTLTIQRTQQEDSAVYLCASSLTGQSRQETQYFGPGTRLLVL.

The chain combines TRBV6-5 with TRBJ1-5; weak D call: TRBD1 (5 bases). Germline-derived CDR1 and CDR2 are MNHEY and SVGAGI. With 2 bases removed from V and 2 bases from J, the gap between germline ends came to 13 bases. The CDR3 runs 16 residues. CDR3 protein: CASSYKGPTGNQPQHF. Here the CDR3 DNA reads TGTGCCAGCAGTTACAAGGGGCCGACTGGCAATCAGCCCCAGCATTTT.

The chain carries TRBV3-1 (or the pseudogene TRBV3-2) and TRBJ1-2; 12 bases fit TRBD1. V was pared by 8 bases and J by 4 bases, with 11 bases of the junction left unmatched. Germline V CDR1 and CDR2: LGHDT, YNNKEL (reference sequence). The CDR3 totals 16 residues. The CDR3 bases are TGTGCCAGCCGTCCCGGGACAGGGGGCAGTGGCTATGGCTACACCTTC. It is translated as CASRPGTGGSGYGYTF.

The chain links TRBV6-5 to TRBJ1-6; D is unclear. This CDR3 is built from 15 residues. Trimming removed 7 bases at V and 6 bases at J, with 16 bases between. The germline gives CDR1 MNHEY, CDR2 SVGAGI. Here the CDR3 DNA reads TGTGCCAGCATTATTAAGGAGGGCCCTAATTCACCCCTCCACTTT. Protein: CASIIKEGPNSPLHF.

J is TRBJ1-1 and V is TRBV5-1; TRBD1 aligns across 8 bases. Germline loops: CDR1 SGHRS, CDR2 YFSETQ. This CDR3 is 14 amino acids long. Trimming removed 2 bases from V and 5 bases from J; junction bases left unmatched: 5. This chain's CDR3 is CASSFGQGGTEAFF. In nucleotides, the CDR3 is TGCGCCAGCAGCTTCGGACAGGGAGGGACTGAAGCTTTCTTT.

The chain combines TRBV5-4 with TRBJ2-3, with 9 positions matching TRBD2. Germline V lookup: CDR1 SGHNT, CDR2 YYREEE (reference sequence). This CDR3 region has 15 residues. V was pared by 4 bases and J by 1 base, with 4 bases of the junction left unmatched. Here the CDR3 reads CASSLTSGRTDTQYF. The CDR3 DNA follows: TGTGCCAGCAGCCTTACTAGCGGGCGCACAGATACGCAGTATTTT.

This chain connects TRBV5-1 to TRBJ2-2, with TRBD1 matching 10 bases. After removal of 4 bases from V and 1 base from J, the junction contained 1 base not matched to a gene. Germline-derived CDR1 and CDR2 are SGHRS and YFSETQ. CDR3 length: 15 residues. In nucleotides, the CDR3 is TGCGCCAGCAGCGGGACAGGGGTGAACACCGGGGAGCTGTTTTTT. Its protein is CASSGTGVNTGELFF.

V and J are TRBV2 and TRBJ2-1; 13 bases line up with TRBD2. Unmatched junction bases numbered 4, after V lost 5 bases and J lost 9 bases. Germline V gene sequence: CDR1 SNHLY, CDR2 FYNNEI. CDR3 length equals 14 residues. The CDR3, as DNA: TGTGCCAGCAGTCGACTAGCGGGGGGAACTGAGCAGTTCTTC. Amino acid sequence: CASSRLAGGTEQFF.

This rearrangement joins TRBV7-9 to TRBJ1-2, with a weak D call TRBD1 (5 bases). Per the germline V gene, CDR1 is SEHNR and CDR2 is FQNEAQ (reference sequence). The CDR3 loop spans 13 amino acids. The V gene lost 4 bases and the J gene lost 8 bases, with 14 bases spanning the gap. The DNA of the CDR3 is TGTGCCAGCAGCTCTGACAGCACGCACGGCTACACCTTC. Translated, it gives CASSSDSTHGYTF. Supplemented by reference TRBV7-9 and TRBJ1-2, the full variable domain reads DTGVSQNPRHKITKRGQNVTFRCDPISEHNRLYWYRQTLGQGPEFLTYFQNEAQLEKSRLLSDRFSAERPKGSFSTLEIQRTEQGDSAMYLCASSSDSTHGYTFGSGTRLTVV.

The genes are TRBV18 and TRBJ2-3, with 11 positions matching TRBD2. Germline values: CDR1 KGHSH, CDR2 LQKENI. The V segment lost 3 bases and the J segment 3 bases; nucleotides outside the gene matches: 8. CDR3 size: 17 residues. The CDR3 region is CASSPLAGGPRTDTQYF. CDR3 bases: TGTGCCAGCTCACCCCTAGCGGGGGGACCCAGGACAGATACGCAGTATTTT.

The chain has TRBV7-9 and TRBJ1-2; 7 nucleotides line up with TRBD1. The CDR3 runs to 14 residues. Germline lookup yields CDR1 SEHNR and CDR2 FQNEAQ (reference sequence). J lost 4 bases, V lost 3 bases, and 5 bases had no gene match. CDR3 in amino acids: CASSLQEGAYGYTF. Here the CDR3 DNA reads TGTGCCAGCAGCTTGCAGGAGGGGGCCTATGGCTACACCTTC.